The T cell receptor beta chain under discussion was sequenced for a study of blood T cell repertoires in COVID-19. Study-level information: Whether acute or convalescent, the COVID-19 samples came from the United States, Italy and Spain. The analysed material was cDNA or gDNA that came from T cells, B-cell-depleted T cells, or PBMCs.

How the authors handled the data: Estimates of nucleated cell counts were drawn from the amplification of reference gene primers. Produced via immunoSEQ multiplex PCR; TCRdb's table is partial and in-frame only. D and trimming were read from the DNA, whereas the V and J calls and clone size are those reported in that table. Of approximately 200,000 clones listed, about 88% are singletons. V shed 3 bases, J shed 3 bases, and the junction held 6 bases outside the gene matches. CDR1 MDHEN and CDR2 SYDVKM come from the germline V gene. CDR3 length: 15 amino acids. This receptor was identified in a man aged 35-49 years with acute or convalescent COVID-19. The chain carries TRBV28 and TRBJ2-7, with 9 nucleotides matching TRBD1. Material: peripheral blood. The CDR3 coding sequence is TGTGCCAGCAGTTTTACACAGGGGGCATTCTACGAGCAGTACTTC. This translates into CASSFTQGAFYEQYF.